Presented here are 25 T cell receptor beta chains from one specimen sequenced in a study of beta chain features in type 1 diabetes. Reverse transcription of all isolated RNA meant that expressed TCRB transcripts were sequenced. Repertoires were generated with immunoSEQ multiplex PCR, while TCRdb's copy carries only in-frame clones and drops some. The profile shows roughly 25,000 clones, roughly three quarters of them singletons. Material for sequencing was Tregs from blood. Receptors were obtained from a woman between 35 and 50 years old in good health.

The J gene is TRBJ2-3, the V gene TRBV7-8; the match to TRBD2 covers 9 bases. With 5 bases clipped from V and 3 bases from J, the junction kept 9 bases outside the gene matches. From germline, CDR1 is SGHVS and CDR2 FQNEAQ. The CDR3 runs to 16 residues. CDR3 bases: TGTGCCAGCAGCCTTAGGGCTAGCGGGGCAACAGATACGCAGTATTTT. It is translated as CASSLRASGATDTQYF.

This clone has a handful of counts. The rearrangement links TRBV6-5 to TRBJ2-3; D not resolved. The CDR3 has 14 amino acids. Trimming took 4 bases from V and 2 from J, leaving 10 bases between them. Germline CDR1 and CDR2: MNHEY and SVGAGI. CDR3 residues: CASSSRVPTDTQYF. CDR3 nucleotide sequence: TGTGCCAGCAGTTCACGGGTGCCCACAGATACGCAGTATTTT.

V and J are TRBV7-2 and TRBJ1-5, with TRBD1 as a possible D gene (6 bases). Germline-derived CDR1 and CDR2 are SGHTA and FQGNSA. V lost 5 bases and J 6 bases, leaving 14 bases between the germline ends. The CDR3 runs 14 residues. This CDR3 is CASSPTGGGQPQHF. As DNA, the CDR3 is TGTGCCAGCAGCCCGACAGGAGGAGGTCAGCCCCAGCATTTT.

This chain joins TRBV4-1 and TRBJ1-2; 10 positions match TRBD1. This CDR3 has 13 amino acids. The germline V gene has CDR1 MGHRA and CDR2 YSYEKL. V lost 4 bases to trimming and J lost 4 bases; unmatched junction nucleotides: 0. CDR3: CASSRTGGYGYTF. CDR3 coding DNA: TGCGCCAGCAGCCGGACAGGGGGCTATGGCTACACCTTC.

The rearrangement joins TRBV19 to TRBJ1-1; perhaps TRBD1 as D (5 bases). Deletions cut 10 bases from V and 1 base from J, with 22 bases between. Germline-derived CDR1 and CDR2 are LNHDA and SQIVND (reference sequence). The CDR3 is 16 amino acids. The CDR3 protein is CATRTYPRTQNTEAFF. The CDR3 DNA sequence: TGTGCCACTCGGACATACCCTCGTACACAGAACACTGAAGCTTTCTTT.

CDR3 sequence (DNA): TGTGCCAGCAGCTTAGTTCGGGGCGGGGAGCTGTTTTTT. Amino acids: CASSLVRGGELFF. This chain links TRBV7-6 with TRBJ2-2; possibly TRBD2 for D (5 bases). The CDR3 runs 13 residues. Germline values: CDR1 SGHVS, CDR2 FNYEAQ. With 1 base removed from V and 7 bases from J, the gap between germline ends came to 7 bases. The complete variable domain, with remaining parts taken from reference TRBV7-6 and TRBJ2-2, reads GAGVSQSPRYKVTKRGQDVALRCDPISGHVSLYWYRQALGQGPEFLTYFNYEAQQDKSGLPNDRFSAERPEGSISTLTIQRTEQRDSAMYRCASSLVRGGELFFGEGSRLTVL.

The rearrangement uses TRBV7-2 and TRBJ2-5, with 11 bases fitting TRBD2. The J segment lost 4 bases and the V segment lost 1 base, leaving 2 bases of the junction unmatched. The CDR3 runs 15 residues. Germline CDR1 is SGHTA and CDR2 is FQGNSA. The DNA for the CDR3 is TGTGCCAGCAGCTTAGGTAGCGGGGGGGCAGAGACCCAGTACTTC. It codes for CASSLGSGGAETQYF.

The chain uses TRBV6-1 and TRBJ2-3; no clear D. The CDR3 extends over 14 amino acids. Germline CDR1 reads MNHNS; CDR2 reads SASEGT. V lost 6 bases, J lost 3 bases, and 13 bases lay in between. For the CDR3, the DNA is TGTGCCAGCAGGAGTTACTCGCATACAGATACGCAGTATTTT. Translated: CASRSYSHTDTQYF.

V usage is TRBV19 and J usage is TRBJ1-4; 11 bases map to TRBD1. J gave up 8 bases and V 5 bases, and 7 bases lay outside the gene matches. The CDR3 contains 15 residues. Germline values: CDR1 LNHDA, CDR2 SQIVND (reference sequence). Here the CDR3 reads CASSDRGQGDEKLFF. The CDR3 bases are TGTGCCAGTAGTGATCGGGGACAGGGGGACGAAAAACTGTTTTTT.

The genes are TRBV9 and TRBJ2-6; TRBD1 might be the D (6 bases). V was pared by 1 base and J by 1 base, with 9 bases between. This CDR3 contains 16 residues. From germline, CDR1 is SGDLS and CDR2 YYNGEE. This CDR3 is CASSVQGLSGANVLTF. The CDR3 bases are TGTGCCAGCAGCGTACAGGGGCTTTCTGGGGCCAACGTCCTGACTTTC.

This chain links TRBV7-2 with TRBJ2-7; possibly TRBD2 for D (5 bases). Trimming took off 2 bases at V and 5 bases at J, with 19 bases between the two ends. The CDR3 spans 16 residues. Germline CDR1 reads SGHTA; CDR2 reads FQGNSA. In DNA, the CDR3 is TGTGCCAGCAGCTTATACGGGGTAGCCGTTCTCGACGAGCAGTACTTC. It codes for CASSLYGVAVLDEQYF. The variable domain in full, with the rest retrieved from reference TRBV7-2 and TRBJ2-7, is GAGVSQSPSNKVTEKGKDVELRCDPISGHTALYWYRQSLGQGLEFLIYFQGNSAPDKSGLPSDRFSAERTGGSVSTLTIQRTQQEDSAVYLCASSLYGVAVLDEQYFGPGTRLTVT.

The CDR3 region is CASSTLRDRGYEQYF. Written as DNA, the CDR3 is TGTGCCAGTAGTACCCTCCGGGACAGGGGTTACGAGCAGTACTTC. The chain is built from TRBV19 and TRBJ2-7; TRBD1 agrees at 10 bases. The germline CDR1 and CDR2 sequences are LNHDA and SQIVND (reference sequence). This CDR3 comprises 15 residues. The V gene end was trimmed by 4 bases and the J gene end by 4 bases; junction bases not matched to a gene: 7.

This clone was seen more than once but under ten times. The chain combines TRBV18 with TRBJ2-7; a possible D gene is TRBD1 (6 bases). Germline loops: CDR1 KGHSH, CDR2 LQKENI. The CDR3 sequence is 14 residues long. Trimming took 3 bases from V and 1 from J, leaving 10 bases between them. CDR3: CASSPDSQSYEQYF. Written as DNA, the CDR3 is TGTGCCAGCTCACCGGACAGTCAGTCCTACGAGCAGTACTTC. Drawing the rest from reference TRBV18 and TRBJ2-7, the complete variable domain is NAGVMQNPRHLVRRRGQEARLRCSPMKGHSHVYWYRQLPEEGLKFMVYLQKENIIDESGMPKERFSAEFPKEGPSILRIQQVVRGDSAAYFCASSPDSQSYEQYFGPGTRLTVT.

The V and J genes are TRBV9 and TRBJ2-5; 7 nucleotides agree with TRBD1. This CDR3 region has 15 residues. Per germline, CDR1 SGDLS and CDR2 YYNGEE. Germline trimming cut 4 bases from V and 5 bases from J; bases unmatched to any gene: 11. CDR3 in DNA: TGTGCCAGCAGCACCGGGACAGCGGTAGGGGAGACCCAGTACTTC. Its protein product is CASSTGTAVGETQYF.

V gene TRBV29-1 combines with J gene TRBJ2-3; TRBD1 is a possible D gene (6 bases). The CDR3 consists of 15 residues. Germline-derived CDR1 and CDR2 are SQVTM and ANQGSEA. V lost 5 bases to trimming and J lost 0 bases, with 15 bases between them. Here the CDR3 DNA reads TGCAGCGTTTGGGGACACCGAGAGAGCACAGATACGCAGTATTTT. It encodes CSVWGHRESTDTQYF.

The table lists this clone with a count of one. The V and J genes are TRBV4-1 and TRBJ2-1; the D gene is possibly TRBD2 (6 bases). Trimming stripped 4 bases from V and 8 bases from J, with 24 bases between. The CDR3 totals 17 residues. From germline, CDR1 is MGHRA and CDR2 YSYEKL. The CDR3, as DNA: TGCGCCAGCAGCCCTTTTGGTGGGGTCGGAGGGATCGATGAGCAGTTCTTC. It is translated as CASSPFGGVGGIDEQFF.

The chain employs TRBV9 and TRBJ2-5, with D possibly TRBD2 on 6 matching bases. V shed 0 bases and J shed 5 bases, with 8 bases lying between them. The CDR3 is 13 amino acids. Germline assignment: CDR1 SGDLS and CDR2 YYNGEE. The CDR3 sequence: CASSVEGRETQYF. The CDR3 DNA sequence: TGTGCCAGCAGCGTAGAAGGGAGGGAGACCCAGTACTTC.

This chain connects TRBV7-9 to TRBJ2-7, with a possible D match to TRBD1 (6 bases). The CDR3 is 14 residues long. The germline V gene encodes CDR1 SEHNR and CDR2 FQNEAQ (reference sequence). V lost 7 bases and J lost 0, with 13 bases in between. The CDR3 DNA sequence: TGTGCCAGCACCCCAGGGGCTTACTCCTACGAGCAGTACTTC. Its protein product is CASTPGAYSYEQYF.

CDR3 sequence: CASSLVLRQPQHF. CDR3 DNA sequence: TGTGCCAGCAGCTTAGTTCTGAGACAGCCCCAGCATTTT. The chain recombines TRBV7-2 with TRBJ1-5; D gene unclear. The CDR3 runs to 13 residues. The germline V gene encodes CDR1 SGHTA and CDR2 FQGNSA. V was clipped by 1 base and J by 7 bases, with 8 bases between them. Combining the CDR3 with reference TRBV7-2 and TRBJ1-5 gives the whole variable domain GAGVSQSPSNKVTEKGKDVELRCDPISGHTALYWYRQSLGQGLEFLIYFQGNSAPDKSGLPSDRFSAERTGGSVSTLTIQRTQQEDSAVYLCASSLVLRQPQHFGDGTRLSIL.

This clone showed up just once. The V gene is TRBV7-6, the J gene TRBJ1-5; perhaps TRBD1 as D (5 bases). CDR3 length equals 10 residues. Germline V lookup: CDR1 SGHVS, CDR2 FNYEAQ. Between the trimmed V and J ends, which lost 7 bases and 8 bases, there was a span of 6 bases. The CDR3 here is CASKGKPQHF. The CDR3 nucleotides read TGTGCCAGCAAGGGGAAGCCCCAGCATTTT.

The chain couples TRBV13 to TRBJ1-1; TRBD1 might be the D (5 bases). V gave up 2 bases and J gave up 7 bases, with 8 bases separating them. Per the germline V gene, CDR1 is PRHDT and CDR2 is FYEKMQ (reference sequence). The CDR3 is 12 amino acids. CDR3 DNA sequence: TGTGCCAGCAGCTTACGGACACTTGAAGCTTTCTTT. Its protein product is CASSLRTLEAFF.

This chain links TRBV28 with TRBJ1-1; 7 bases agree with TRBD1. V gave up 2 bases and J gave up 4 bases; unmatched junction bases: 7. The CDR3 consists of 15 residues. Germline loops: CDR1 MDHEN, CDR2 SYDVKM. DNA for the CDR3: TGTGCCAGCAGTTTAGTTGACAGGGTGAGCACTGAAGCTTTCTTT. It translates to CASSLVDRVSTEAFF.

This clone was detected only once. V is TRBV4-3 and J is TRBJ2-2; no reliable D call. In germline, CDR1 is LGHNA, CDR2 YSLEER. This CDR3 spans 14 amino acids. Trimming shortened V by 4 bases and J by 6 bases, and 12 bases separated the two germline ends. The CDR3 spells CASSLIPEAGELFF. DNA for the CDR3: TGCGCCAGCAGCCTAATCCCCGAGGCCGGGGAGCTGTTTTTT.

CDR3 nucleotides: TGTGCCAGCAGCGACGGACAGGGGAATGGCTACACCTTC. Encoded protein: CASSDGQGNGYTF. The gene calls are TRBV9 and TRBJ1-2; 9 bases match TRBD1. The CDR3 totals 13 residues. Germline trimming cut 3 bases from V and 6 bases from J; bases unmatched to any gene: 3. In germline, CDR1 is SGDLS, CDR2 YYNGEE.

The V call is TRBV9, the J call TRBJ2-7; the match to TRBD2 covers 8 bases. The V gene end was trimmed by 10 bases and the J gene end by 2 bases; junction bases not matched to a gene: 14. Germline-derived CDR1 and CDR2 are SGDLS and YYNGEE. The CDR3 has 15 residues. CDR3 bases: TGTGCCGGAAGCGAAGGAGCGGGGGTCCCCTACGAGCAGTACTTC. It codes for CAGSEGAGVPYEQYF.